These 28 T cell receptor beta chains originate from one sample sequenced in a study of control samples from healthy donors and cancer patients. Clones were read by immunoSEQ multiplex PCR, and TCRdb kept only the in-frame ones, dropping some. The sample comprises over 150,000 clones, under 95% of which are singletons, and roughly 1.3% rests with the top ten. Sequenced: blood. The receptors were sampled from a woman aged 18-30 years in good health.

The chain has TRBV6-6 and TRBJ2-7; the match to TRBD2 covers 8 bases. Germline loops: CDR1 MNHNY, CDR2 SVGAGI (reference sequence). This CDR3 comprises 15 residues. V was pared by 6 bases and J by 6 bases, with 13 bases of the junction left unmatched. CDR3 loop: CASSVGTSGPSEQYF. In DNA form, the CDR3 reads TGTGCCAGCAGCGTTGGCACTAGCGGACCCTCCGAGCAGTACTTC.

The rearrangement joins TRBV14 to TRBJ1-4, with D perhaps matching TRBD1 (5 bases). Trimming left V 4 bases short and J 7 bases short, with 13 bases between. Germline V gives CDR1 SGHDN, CDR2 FVKESK. This CDR3 is built from 14 residues. The CDR3 DNA reads as TGTGCCAGCAGCCGTGGCAGGGCTACTGAAAAACTGTTTTTT. Encoded protein: CASSRGRATEKLFF.

This clone was recorded once. J is TRBJ1-1 and V is TRBV19, with D unclear. Trimming left V 1 base short and J 3 bases short, with 9 bases between. This CDR3 has 14 residues. CDR1 is LNHDA, CDR2 SQIVND, per germline (reference sequence). CDR3 bases: TGTGCCAGTAGTATAGTTGGCAGGCACACTGAAGCTTTCTTT. Its protein is CASSIVGRHTEAFF. Together with reference TRBV19 and TRBJ1-1, the CDR3 gives the full variable domain: DGGITQSPKYLFRKEGQNVTLSCEQNLNHDAMYWYRQDPGQGLRLIYYSQIVNDFQKGDIAEGYSVSREKKESFPLTVTSAQKNPTAFYLCASSIVGRHTEAFFGQGTRLTVV.

The chain employs TRBV4-3 and TRBJ2-7, with D uncertain. This CDR3 is 15 amino acids long. Trimming cost V 0 bases and J 5 bases, with 14 bases left between them. CDR1 is LGHNA, CDR2 YSLEER, per germline. The DNA for the CDR3 is TGCGCCAGCAGCCAAGAGGCCCACTCACGCCACGAGCAGTACTTC. Translated, it gives CASSQEAHSRHEQYF.

This rearrangement joins TRBV18 to TRBJ1-1; tentatively, D is TRBD1 (5 bases). The CDR3 covers 12 residues. Germline assignment: CDR1 KGHSH and CDR2 LQKENI. V lost 4 bases and J lost 6, with 9 bases in between. CDR3 coding DNA: TGTGCCAGCTCACTGCGACAGTCTGAAGCTTTCTTT. Amino acids: CASSLRQSEAFF.

This rearrangement joins TRBV12-3 or TRBV12-4 to TRBJ1-2; tentative D call: TRBD1 (5 bases). The CDR3 is made up of 13 amino acids. The V end was cut by 7 bases, the J end by 4 bases, with 13 bases between. The CDR3 region is CASKPQGVYGYTF. DNA for the CDR3: TGTGCCAGCAAGCCCCAGGGAGTCTATGGCTACACCTTC.

This chain joins TRBV5-4 and TRBJ2-1; 8 nucleotides line up with TRBD1. This CDR3 is built from 14 residues. The V gene end was trimmed by 3 bases and the J gene end by 5 bases; junction bases not matched to a gene: 4. Per germline, CDR1 SGHNT and CDR2 YYREEE (reference sequence). For the CDR3, the DNA is TGTGCCAGCAGCTGGACAGGGTACAACAATGAGCAGTTCTTC. Translating it yields CASSWTGYNNEQFF. The variable domain in full, with the rest retrieved from reference TRBV5-4 and TRBJ2-1, is ETGVTQSPTHLIKTRGQQVTLRCSSQSGHNTVSWYQQALGQGPQFIFQYYREEENGRGNFPPRFSGLQFPNYSSELNVNALELDDSALYLCASSWTGYNNEQFFGPGTRLTVL.

The rearrangement joins TRBV16 to TRBJ1-4, with 9 bases fitting TRBD1. The germline CDR1 and CDR2 sequences are KGHSY and FQNENV. The CDR3 has 15 amino acids. V lost 2 bases, J lost 5 bases, and 3 bases stayed unmatched. The CDR3 sequence: CASSQPDRGNEKLFF. DNA for the CDR3: TGTGCCAGCAGCCAACCTGACAGGGGGAATGAAAAACTGTTTTTT.

This clone was recorded only once. The V and J genes are TRBV28 and TRBJ1-6; D might be TRBD1 (5 bases). Trimming took 7 bases from V and 9 from J, leaving 19 bases between them. The CDR3 consists of 15 residues. Germline assignment: CDR1 MDHEN and CDR2 SYDVKM. The DNA for the CDR3 is TGTGCCAGCAAAGTGAGGGGCCCCGACGGTTCACCCCTCCACTTT. Amino acids: CASKVRGPDGSPLHF.

The chain combines TRBV5-3 with TRBJ2-1, with 7 bases aligning to TRBD2. TRBV5-3 is annotated as an ORF whose role is uncertain. This CDR3 contains 16 residues. V trimming: 0 bases; J trimming: 7 bases; junction bases outside the gene matches: 10. The CDR3 nucleotides are TGTGCCAGAAGCTTGGATAGCGGGCCCGCCGAGAATGAGCAGTTCTTC. This encodes CARSLDSGPAENEQFF.

The chain has TRBV24-1 and TRBJ1-2; 9 bases are a match to TRBD1. CDR3 length: 15 residues. V shed 4 bases, J shed 2 bases, and the junction held 4 bases outside the gene matches. Germline V gives CDR1 KGHDR, CDR2 SFDVKD. This CDR3 is CATSEPGTGNYGYTF. The DNA for the CDR3 is TGTGCCACCAGTGAGCCCGGGACAGGGAACTATGGCTACACCTTC.

This rearrangement joins TRBV10-1 to TRBJ2-4, with a weak D call TRBD1 (6 bases). V lost 2 bases and J lost 0, with 11 bases in between. The CDR3 has 16 residues. Germline-derived CDR1 and CDR2 are WNHNN and SYGVQD (reference sequence). The DNA of the CDR3 is TGCGCCAGCAGTGAGACAGGGTCTATAGCCAAAAACATTCAGTACTTC. This sequence encodes CASSETGSIAKNIQYF.

This rearrangement joins TRBV18 to TRBJ1-1; D may be TRBD1 (5 bases). This CDR3 region has 17 residues. V lost 4 bases and J lost 0, with 18 bases in between. Germline values: CDR1 KGHSH, CDR2 LQKENI. As DNA, the CDR3 is TGTGCCAGCTCACTCACGCCCGGGACGAACATGAACACTGAAGCTTTCTTT. Amino acids: CASSLTPGTNMNTEAFF.

J is TRBJ2-3 and V is TRBV15, with D maybe TRBD2 (5 bases). Trimming cost V 3 bases and J 2 bases, with 18 bases left between them. Germline CDR1 reads LNHNV; CDR2 reads YYDKDF (reference sequence). The CDR3 is 17 amino acids. CDR3: CATSSSWRQTPTDTQYF. Written as DNA, the CDR3 is TGTGCCACCAGCAGTTCCTGGAGGCAGACGCCCACAGATACGCAGTATTTT.

The chain carries TRBV10-3 and TRBJ1-1, with D uncertain. Germline V gives CDR1 ENHRY, CDR2 SYGVKD. The CDR3 contains 16 residues. V was trimmed by 6 bases and J by 3 bases, leaving 20 bases between them. CDR3 in DNA: TGTGCCATCAGCTACGGTATCCGGAAATGGGACACTGAAGCTTTCTTT. Residues: CAISYGIRKWDTEAFF.

This chain links TRBV2 with TRBJ1-5; 8 bases are shared with TRBD1. CDR3 length: 16 residues. Germline lookup yields CDR1 SNHLY and CDR2 FYNNEI. V lost 1 base, J lost 3 bases, and 5 bases stayed unmatched. This CDR3 reads CASSEGTGRYNQPQHF. In DNA form, the CDR3 reads TGTGCCAGCAGTGAAGGGACAGGGAGGTACAATCAGCCCCAGCATTTT.

The V call is TRBV6-5, the J call TRBJ2-7; 8 bases are shared with TRBD1. CDR1 and CDR2 from the germline V gene are MNHEY and SVGAGI. J lost 1 base, V lost 2 bases, and 4 bases had no gene match. CDR3 length: 15 amino acids. This chain's CDR3 is CASSYTGQDSYEQYF. The CDR3 bases are TGTGCCAGCAGTTACACGGGACAGGATTCCTACGAGCAGTACTTC.

CDR3 in amino acids: CASSLASFEQYF. DNA of the CDR3: TGTGCCAGCAGCTTGGCAAGTTTCGAGCAGTACTTC. The chain couples TRBV5-6 to TRBJ2-7; D is unclear. The V and J ends lost 0 bases and 6 bases respectively, with 7 bases between them. In germline, CDR1 is SGHDT, CDR2 YYEEEE. The CDR3 extends over 12 amino acids.

The count of this clone is one. The rearrangement joins TRBV18 to TRBJ1-1; D unresolved. This CDR3 comprises 13 residues. Germline assignment: CDR1 KGHSH and CDR2 LQKENI. Trimming removed 8 bases at V and 1 base at J, with 11 bases between. DNA of the CDR3: TGTGCCAGCATAAAAGAAGGGAACACTGAAGCTTTCTTT. It encodes CASIKEGNTEAFF.

The genes are TRBV3-1 (or the pseudogene TRBV3-2) and TRBJ2-1; possible D gene TRBD2, 6 bases. The length of the CDR3 is 15 residues. The germline V gene has CDR1 LGHDT and CDR2 YNNKEL (reference sequence). Trimming removed 4 bases from V and 4 bases from J, with 14 bases in between. CDR3 sequence: CASSPQPGLYNEQFF. CDR3 DNA sequence: TGTGCCAGCAGCCCCCAACCGGGACTTTACAATGAGCAGTTCTTC.

Note on this clone: Its ends do not fully match the called genes, so a read error is possible. V and J are TRBV10-1 and TRBJ1-5; no firm D call. Germline V gene sequence: CDR1 WNHNN, CDR2 SYGVQD (reference sequence). CDR3 length equals 10 residues. CDR3 amino acids: CASTREPRDF. As DNA, the CDR3 is TGCGCCAGCACACGGGAGCCGAGGGATTTT.

The chain links TRBV28 to TRBJ2-2; 7 bases fit TRBD1. The germline V gene encodes CDR1 MDHEN and CDR2 SYDVKM. With 7 bases clipped from V and 7 bases from J, the junction kept 9 bases outside the gene matches. CDR3 length: 14 amino acids. Here the CDR3 DNA reads TGTGCCAGCACCGGGACAGAGGGATACGGGGAGCTGTTTTTT. Translation: CASTGTEGYGELFF.

V usage is TRBV5-6 and J usage is TRBJ1-4; D gene ambiguous. The CDR3 spans 13 residues. With 0 bases removed from V and 12 bases from J, the gap between germline ends came to 12 bases. The germline gives CDR1 SGHDT, CDR2 YYEEEE. The CDR3 sequence: CASSLANGEELFF. CDR3 DNA: TGTGCCAGCAGCTTGGCCAACGGGGAGGAACTGTTTTTT.

J is TRBJ2-1 and V is TRBV11-2; D is undetermined. V lost 3 bases and J lost 5, with 11 bases in between. CDR1 and CDR2 from the germline V gene are SGHAT and FQNNGV. There are 14 residues in the CDR3. The CDR3 nucleotides read TGTGCCAGCAGCTTTGAAGGGCCAAACAATGAGCAGTTCTTC. Translated: CASSFEGPNNEQFF.

This chain uses TRBV13 with TRBJ1-1; D ambiguous. Looked up from germline, CDR1 is PRHDT and CDR2 is FYEKMQ (reference sequence). Trimming took 5 bases from V and 0 from J, leaving 10 bases between them. The CDR3 extends over 14 amino acids. The CDR3 coding sequence is TGTGCCAGCAGCCCCGCCCAGCTGAACACTGAAGCTTTCTTT. As protein: CASSPAQLNTEAFF.

This sequence joins TRBV6-5 and TRBJ1-1; D is unresolved. From germline, CDR1 is MNHEY and CDR2 SVGAGI. V lost 10 bases and J 3 bases, leaving 18 bases between the germline ends. The CDR3 length is 14 residues. For the CDR3, the DNA is TGTGCCACCCGTTCGGGCGGGGAGTACACTGAAGCTTTCTTT. This encodes CATRSGGEYTEAFF.

The chain joins TRBV7-9 to TRBJ2-1, with 7 bases lining up with TRBD1. Germline V gene lookup returns CDR1 SEHNR and CDR2 FQNEAQ (reference sequence). This CDR3 is built from 15 residues. After removal of 3 bases from V and 4 bases from J, the junction contained 6 bases not matched to a gene. The CDR3 sequence is CASSFYPGQYNEQFF. The DNA of the CDR3 is TGTGCCAGCAGCTTTTACCCGGGACAGTACAATGAGCAGTTCTTC.

The rearrangement links TRBV10-3 to TRBJ2-3; D may be TRBD1 (6 bases). V was cut by 3 bases and J by 5 bases, with 15 bases left in between. This CDR3 is built from 15 residues. The V gene's germline CDR1 is ENHRY and CDR2 SYGVKD. CDR3 bases: TGTGCCATCAGTGAACAGGAACAGGGCGGAGATACGCAGTATTTT. Translation: CAISEQEQGGDTQYF.